A selection of T cell receptor beta chains follows, all from one sample in a study of a mutant IDH1 vaccine in newly diagnosed glioma. The protocol was immunoSEQ multiplex PCR, while the TCRdb copy is restricted to in-frame clones and leaves out a portion. Of around 49,000 clones in the sample, around four fifths were seen once. Their antigens remain unidentified. Here the sequenced sample was PBMCs, taken from a glioma patient whose treatment included an IDH1 peptide vaccine. These receptors came from a man in his fifties with glioma. CDR3s include the opening cysteine and the closing phenylalanine or tryptophan. A D gene is named only where the DNA matches it firmly. Not all rows give a size; the values are once, few, many and, for expanded clones, a class.

v_gene	j_gene	d_gene	abundance	CDR3aa	CDR3nt
TRBV5-8	TRBJ1-2	.	.	CASSFGLDGYTF	TGTGCCAGCAGCTTTGGCCTTGATGGCTACACCTTC
TRBV29-1	TRBJ2-7	.	.	CSVEGSSYEQYF	TGCAGCGTTGAAGGGTCCTCCTACGAGCAGTACTTC
TRBV4-3	TRBJ2-7	.	.	CASSHPVVEEYEQYF	TGCGCCAGCAGCCACCCAGTCGTTGAGGAATACGAGCAGTACTTC
TRBV2	TRBJ2-7	.	.	CASSEYEQYF	TGTGCCAGCAGTGAATACGAGCAGTACTTC
TRBV19	TRBJ1-5	.	.	CASSIAAGKLQPQHF	TGTGCCAGTAGTATAGCGGCGGGCAAGCTTCAGCCCCAGCATTTT
TRBV27	TRBJ1-1	.	.	CASSLSRGVNTEAFF	TGTGCCAGCAGTTTATCTAGGGGGGTGAACACTGAAGCTTTCTTT
TRBV5-5	TRBJ2-1	TRBD1	.	CASSLRDRQNEQFF	TGTGCCAGCAGCTTGAGGGACAGGCAAAATGAGCAGTTCTTC
TRBV4-3	TRBJ2-5	.	.	CASSQDDGETQYF	TGCGCCAGCAGCCAAGATGACGGGGAGACCCAGTACTTC
TRBV7-2	TRBJ2-7	.	once	CASRPRDGGRNEQYF	TGTGCCAGCAGACCCCGGGACGGCGGGCGGAACGAGCAGTACTTC
TRBV5-4	TRBJ2-1	.	.	CASSSYGENPPYNEQFF	TGTGCCAGCAGCTCCTACGGGGAGAACCCTCCCTACAATGAGCAGTTCTTC
TRBV27	TRBJ2-3	TRBD2	.	CASSLSLAGITDTQYF	TGTGCCAGCAGTTTATCTCTAGCGGGGATCACAGATACGCAGTATTTT
TRBV28	TRBJ1-5	.	.	CASSLVRQPQHF	TGTGCCAGCAGTCTTGTGAGGCAGCCCCAGCATTTT
TRBV9	TRBJ1-4	.	.	CASSPRGRENEKLFF	TGTGCCAGCAGCCCCAGAGGCAGGGAAAATGAAAAACTGTTTTTT
TRBV5-1	TRBJ2-6	.	.	CASSSSSGANVLTF	TGCGCCAGCAGCTCAAGCTCTGGGGCCAACGTCCTGACTTTC
TRBV27	TRBJ2-1	.	once	CASSWARGPYNEQFF	TGTGCCAGCAGTTGGGCGCGGGGCCCCTACAATGAGCAGTTCTTC
TRBV7-2	TRBJ1-5	.	.	CASSLDNQPQHF	TGTGCCAGCAGCCTGGACAATCAGCCCCAGCATTTT
TRBV5-4	TRBJ2-3	TRBD2	once	CASSLGAGTSTDTQYF	TGTGCCAGCAGCTTGGGAGCGGGGACTAGCACAGATACGCAGTATTTT
TRBV7-2	TRBJ1-2	.	.	CASSFSLQDKGYTF	TGTGCCAGCAGCTTCAGCCTCCAGGACAAGGGCTACACCTTC
TRBV30	TRBJ2-7	.	.	CAWSGHRDDEQYF	TGTGCCTGGAGTGGCCACAGGGACGACGAGCAGTACTTC
TRBV27	TRBJ1-1	TRBD1	.	CASSAAQGWNTEAFF	TGTGCCAGCAGTGCAGCACAGGGGTGGAACACTGAAGCTTTCTTT
TRBV6-1	TRBJ1-1	.	.	CASSGTRANTEAFF	TGTGCCAGCAGTGGGACAAGAGCGAACACTGAAGCTTTCTTT